The 10 T cell receptor beta chains reported below all come from one sample, sequenced in a study of blood T cells in healthy people across ages. For the second PCR, which ran for roughly 7 to 11 cycles, a sample-barcoded 5' primer and a J-beta primer mix were used. One entry per CDR3 protein, called by TCRdb with MiXCR from the 5' RACE reads. The sample consists of around 780,000 distinct CDR3 sequences, 45% to 70% of them appearing once. Specimen: blood. The receptors were gathered from a man in his forties or fifties in good health.

This clonotype was seen only a few times. The chain combines TRBV3-1 with TRBJ2-5, with D possibly being TRBD1 (6 bases). Trimming stripped 0 bases from V and 5 bases from J, with 10 bases between. There are 14 residues in the CDR3. Germline values: CDR1 LGHDT, CDR2 YNNKEL (reference sequence). The CDR3 DNA follows: TGTGCCAGCAGCCAAGATGCCCAGGGGGAGACCCAGTACTTC. Translation: CASSQDAQGETQYF.

V and J are TRBV29-1 and TRBJ1-4, with D unclear. CDR1 and CDR2 from the germline V gene are SQVTM and ANQGSEA. The CDR3 covers 14 residues. Trimming removed 4 bases from V and 4 bases from J, with 13 bases in between. The CDR3, as DNA: TGCAGCGTTGTAGGGTACGGTGGTAATGAAAAACTGTTTTTT. It translates to CSVVGYGGNEKLFF.

This clonotype was observed a few times. This sequence joins TRBV15 and TRBJ1-4; 7 bases agree with TRBD1. The trim removed 9 bases at V and 8 bases at J, leaving 12 bases unmatched. Germline V gives CDR1 LNHNV, CDR2 YYDKDF (reference sequence). The CDR3 has 14 residues. The CDR3 bases are TGTGCCACGACTGACAGGGAACGTGTAGAAAAACTGTTTTTT. Amino acid sequence: CATTDRERVEKLFF.

The V gene is TRBV6-2 or TRBV6-3, the J gene TRBJ2-4; 7 bases match TRBD1. Near its end, the DNA agrees better with TRBJ2-5, so the J call may be wrong. Germline CDR1 is MNHEY and CDR2 is SVGEGT. The CDR3 spans 16 residues. The CDR3 spells CASSYSDRGGAETQYF. The CDR3 DNA reads TGTGCCAGCAGTTACTCGGATAGAGGGGGCGCGGAGACCCAGTACTTC.

The CDR3 region is CASSLGQGLSYGYTF. The CDR3 region has the DNA TGTGCCAGCAGCTTAGGTCAGGGATTAAGCTATGGCTACACCTTC. This chain joins TRBV7-9 and TRBJ1-2; tentative D call: TRBD1 (5 bases). The CDR3 is 15 residues long. Trimming stripped 1 base from V and 4 bases from J, with 13 bases between. From germline, CDR1 is SEHNR and CDR2 FQNEAQ (reference sequence). The full variable domain, with the rest looked up from reference TRBV7-9 and TRBJ1-2, is DTGVSQNPRHKITKRGQNVTFRCDPISEHNRLYWYRQTLGQGPEFLTYFQNEAQLEKSRLLSDRFSAERPKGSFSTLEIQRTEQGDSAMYLCASSLGQGLSYGYTFGSGTRLTVV.

The chain carries TRBV6-5 and TRBJ2-4; D not certain. Germline V lookup: CDR1 MNHEY, CDR2 SVGAGI. Trimming shortened V by 5 bases and J by 6 bases, and 11 bases separated the two germline ends. The CDR3 spans 13 residues. CDR3: CASSAPGRNIQYF. The CDR3 nucleotides are TGTGCCAGCAGTGCTCCGGGCAGAAACATTCAGTACTTC.

J is TRBJ2-5 and V is TRBV6-5, with D unresolved. Between the trimmed V and J ends, which lost 10 bases and 5 bases, there was a span of 11 bases. CDR1 is MNHEY, CDR2 SVGAGI, per germline. This CDR3 is built from 11 residues. The CDR3 protein is CANRLKETQYF. CDR3 in DNA: TGTGCCAACAGACTTAAGGAGACCCAGTACTTC.

This clonotype was counted a few times. The rearrangement links TRBV15 to TRBJ2-7, with 7 nucleotides matching TRBD1. TRBJ2-5 matches the DNA end more closely, so the J call is doubtful. The CDR3 runs 16 residues. Germline V gene data show CDR1 as LNHNV and CDR2 as YYDKDF (reference sequence). This CDR3 reads CATSRERGQGPETQYF. The CDR3 coding sequence is TGTGCCACCAGCAGAGAGAGGGGGCAAGGCCCCGAGACCCAGTACTTC.

A few counts support this clonotype. This rearrangement joins TRBV6-6 to TRBJ1-2; TRBD1 matches 9 bases. Germline-derived CDR1 and CDR2 are MNHNY and SVGAGI (reference sequence). The J segment lost 7 bases and the V segment lost 6 bases, leaving 6 bases of the junction unmatched. The CDR3 contains 13 residues. For the CDR3, the DNA is TGTGCCAGCAGGGGGACAGGGTCGAGTGGCTACACCTTC. Translation: CASRGTGSSGYTF.

The chain combines TRBV6-2 or TRBV6-3 with TRBJ2-3; tentatively, D is TRBD2 (5 bases). The germline gives CDR1 MNHEY, CDR2 SVGEGT. V was clipped by 6 bases and J by 0 bases, with 40 bases between them. CDR3 length equals 24 residues. The CDR3 spells CASSRLLEPVPSLRMTGSTDTQYF. In DNA form, the CDR3 reads TGTGCCAGCAGCCGCCTACTCGAACCCGTACCGTCACTGCGGATGACGGGGAGCACAGATACGCAGTATTTT.